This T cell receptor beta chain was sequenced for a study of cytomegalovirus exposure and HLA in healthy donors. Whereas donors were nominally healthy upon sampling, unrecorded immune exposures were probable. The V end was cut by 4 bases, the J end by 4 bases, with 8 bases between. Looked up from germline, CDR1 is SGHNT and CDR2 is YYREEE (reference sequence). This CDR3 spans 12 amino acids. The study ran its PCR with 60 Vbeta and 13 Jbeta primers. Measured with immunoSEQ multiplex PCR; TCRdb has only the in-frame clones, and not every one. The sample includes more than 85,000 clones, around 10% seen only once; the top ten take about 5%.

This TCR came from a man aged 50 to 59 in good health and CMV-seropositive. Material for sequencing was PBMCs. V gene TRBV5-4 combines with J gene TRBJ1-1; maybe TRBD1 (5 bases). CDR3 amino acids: CASSIDSTEAFF. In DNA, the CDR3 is TGTGCCAGCAGCATCGACAGCACTGAAGCTTTCTTT.